What follows are 20 T cell receptor beta chains derived from one specimen sequenced in a study of T cells in women clearing cervical HPV infection. The assay was immunoSEQ multiplex PCR, and TCRdb's table has in-frame clones only and misses some. Its table records tens of thousands of clones. Sequenced: blood buffy coat. Receptor source: a woman between 18 and 75 years old with a cervical HPV16 infection that either progressed to CIN3+ or cleared (not recorded which).

Concerning this clone itself: The read terminates 3 residues ahead of where the CDR3 ends, so the germline J gene completes it. The J gene is TRBJ2-7, the V gene TRBV15; D remains unclear. Trimming left V 0 bases short and J 4 bases short, with 4 bases between. Germline V gene sequence: CDR1 LNHNV, CDR2 YYDKDF (reference sequence). The CDR3 covers 12 residues. The sequenced CDR3 bases are TGTGCCACCAGCAGAGATGCGTACGAG. Amino acids: CATSRDAYE. The whole CDR3 reads CATSRDAYEQYF.

In regard to this clone: The read falls 3 residues short of the CDR3 end, and the missing part is taken from the germline J gene. The chain employs TRBV20-1 and TRBJ1-1; the match to TRBD1 covers 7 bases. This CDR3 region has 14 residues. With 6 bases clipped from V and 0 bases from J, the junction kept 7 bases outside the gene matches. Germline V lookup: CDR1 DFQATT, CDR2 SNEGSKA (reference sequence). The CDR3 bases that were read are TGCAGTGCCAGGAGACAGGGAATGAACACTGAA. Amino acid sequence: CSARRQGMNTE. The entire CDR3 reads CSARRQGMNTEAFF.

Concerning this clone: Read coverage stops 3 residues before the CDR3 terminus; the germline J gene supplies the remainder. The chain joins TRBV4-1 to TRBJ1-5, with 8 positions matching TRBD1. J gave up 7 bases and V 3 bases, and 8 bases lay outside the gene matches. CDR3 length equals 15 residues. CDR1 is MGHRA and CDR2 is YSYEKL in the germline V gene. CDR3 bases read: TGCGCCAGCAGCCATGGACAGGGCAGATACCAGCCC. This translates into CASSHGQGRYQP. The complete CDR3 protein is CASSHGQGRYQPQHF.

Turning to this clone: Its ends do not fully match the called genes, so a read error is possible. In the same sample, other DNA sequences code for this CDR3. CDR3: CAWSIPRTGDGNTIYF. Incomplete CDR3 DNA: TGTGCCTGGAGCATACCCCGGACAGGTGATGGAAACACT. The rearrangement uses TRBV30 and TRBJ1-3; 7 nucleotides agree with TRBD1. The DNA ends 3 residues before the CDR3 does, and the rest of the CDR3 is filled in from the germline J gene. Germline V CDR1 and CDR2: GTSNPN, SVGIG (reference sequence). The CDR3 has 16 amino acids.

A word on this clone: Coverage ceases 3 residues before the CDR3 finishes, and the germline J gene fills in the end. The chain recombines TRBV7-2 with TRBJ2-2; TRBD1 aligns across 7 bases. The CDR3 loop spans 15 amino acids. Germline assignment: CDR1 SGHTA and CDR2 FQGNSA. The CDR3 spells CASSLVGQANEKLFF. Incomplete CDR3 DNA: TGTGCCAGCAGCTTAGTTGGACAGGCTAATGAAAAG.

Comments on this clone: The read stops 3 residues short of the end of the CDR3; the missing end is completed from the germline J gene. V and J are TRBV6-2 or TRBV6-3 and TRBJ1-2; D gene unclear. Germline CDR1 is MNHEY and CDR2 is SVGEGT. This CDR3 region has 13 residues. The chain's CDR3 is CASSYTQKNIYTF. Partial CDR3 DNA: TGTGCCAGCAGTTACACACAGAAAAACATC.

Notes on this clone: The observed sequence ends 3 residues before the CDR3 terminus, with the missing tail filled in from the germline J gene. This chain uses TRBV7-9 with TRBJ2-5, with D perhaps TRBD1 (6 bases). The CDR3 sequence is 14 residues long. Trimming cost V 5 bases and J 4 bases, with 14 bases left between them. CDR1 and CDR2 (germline): SEHNR, FQNEAQ (reference sequence). The CDR3 bases that were read are TGTGCCAGCAGCCCTTACAGGGAAGGAGAGACC. Its translation is CASSPYREGET. The whole CDR3 sequence is CASSPYREGETQYF.

With respect to this clone: Coverage ceases 3 residues before the CDR3 finishes, and the germline J gene fills in the end. The chain carries TRBV30 and TRBJ2-7; no clear D gene. Germline V gene sequence: CDR1 GTSNPN, CDR2 SVGIG (reference sequence). The CDR3 runs 13 residues. V lost 0 bases, J lost 3 bases, and 9 bases lay in between. CDR3 region: CAWSVTPIYEQYF. The covered CDR3 bases are TGTGCCTGGAGTGTAACCCCTATCTACGAG.

On this clone: The CDR3 end lies 3 residues beyond the end of the read and is filled in from the germline J gene. V usage is TRBV2 and J usage is TRBJ2-3; 7 positions match TRBD1. The CDR3 covers 15 residues. Germline values: CDR1 SNHLY, CDR2 FYNNEI. The CDR3 sequence: CASRTTGWGKETQYF. CDR3 DNA (partial): TGTGCCAGCAGAACGACAGGGTGGGGGAAAGAGACG. Variable domain in full (rest from reference TRBV2 and TRBJ2-3): EPEVTQTPSHQVTQMGQEVILRCVPISNHLYFYWYRQILGQKVEFLVSFYNNEISEKSEIFDDQFSVERPDGSNFTLKIRSTKLEDSAMYFCASRTTGWGKETQYFGPGTRLTVL.

About this clone: The DNA ends 3 residues before the CDR3 does, and the rest of the CDR3 is filled in from the germline J gene. This chain uses TRBV5-5 with TRBJ1-1; D is uncertain. The V end was cut by 0 bases, the J end by 1 base, with 4 bases between. The CDR3 consists of 13 residues. Germline lookup yields CDR1 SGHKS and CDR2 YYEKEE (reference sequence). This chain's CDR3 is CASSLDKNTEAFF. The sequenced CDR3 bases are TGTGCCAGCAGCTTGGACAAGAACACTGAA.

As concerns this clone: The read terminates 3 residues ahead of where the CDR3 ends, so the germline J gene completes it. V is TRBV19 and J is TRBJ2-1; D unclear. Trimming cost V 6 bases and J 0 bases, with 9 bases left between them. Germline CDR1 and CDR2: LNHDA and SQIVND (reference sequence). The CDR3 extends over 14 amino acids. The CDR3: CASSRRSSYNEQFF. The covered CDR3 bases are TGTGCCAGTAGCAGGCGCAGCTCCTACAATGAG.

As concerns this clone: Read sequence stops 3 residues before the CDR3 end, and the germline J gene provides the missing end. The rearrangement uses TRBV2 and TRBJ2-3, with 9 bases aligning to TRBD2. The length of the CDR3 is 17 residues. V shed 3 bases, J shed 0 bases, and the junction held 7 bases outside the gene matches. Germline values: CDR1 SNHLY, CDR2 FYNNEI. The part of the CDR3 DNA that was read is TGTGCCAGCAGTGAGCAAGGACTAGCGAGTAGCACAGATACG. This sequence encodes CASSEQGLASSTDT. The whole CDR3 is CASSEQGLASSTDTQYF.

Of note for this clone: Sequencing ends 3 residues short of the CDR3 end; the germline J gene provides the rest. J is TRBJ2-3 and V is TRBV5-4, with D hard to call. The CDR3 runs to 16 residues. Germline CDR1 and CDR2: SGHNT and YYREEE (reference sequence). The V and J ends lost 0 bases and 2 bases respectively, with 13 bases between them. CDR3 loop: CASSLAGVRSTDTQYF. The covered CDR3 bases are TGTGCCAGCAGCTTGGCGGGTGTCAGATCCACAGATACG.

As to this clone: The read ends 3 residues early relative to the CDR3; the germline J gene fills the gap. The rearrangement uses TRBV27 and TRBJ2-7; TRBD2 might be the D (6 bases). This CDR3 is built from 14 residues. Germline V gene sequence: CDR1 MNHEY, CDR2 SMNVEV (reference sequence). The ends were cut back, 3 bases at V and 5 bases at J, with 14 bases in the middle. CDR3 bases read: TGTGCCAGCAGTTTCGGCAGGGAGGTCGACGAG. It encodes CASSFGREVDE. Given in full, the CDR3 is CASSFGREVDEQYF.

With respect to this clone: The read gets to within 3 residues of the CDR3 end, and the germline J gene fills in the rest. V and J are TRBV7-6 and TRBJ2-1; D might be TRBD1 (5 bases). Between the trimmed V and J ends, which lost 5 bases and 5 bases, there was a span of 13 bases. Germline V gives CDR1 SGHVS, CDR2 FNYEAQ. This CDR3 is built from 14 residues. CDR3 protein: CASSLSGANNEQFF. The sequenced part of the CDR3 DNA is TGTGCCAGCAGCCTCAGTGGGGCCAACAATGAG. Variable domain in full (rest from reference TRBV7-6 and TRBJ2-1): GAGVSQSPRYKVTKRGQDVALRCDPISGHVSLYWYRQALGQGPEFLTYFNYEAQQDKSGLPNDRFSAERPEGSISTLTIQRTEQRDSAMYRCASSLSGANNEQFFGPGTRLTVL.

About this clone itself: The read finishes 3 residues shy of the CDR3 end, and the germline J gene is used to complete it. The gene calls are TRBV7-9 and TRBJ2-5; tentatively, D is TRBD1 (6 bases). This CDR3 region has 15 residues. The V gene lost 4 bases and the J gene lost 5 bases, with 17 bases spanning the gap. Looked up from germline, CDR1 is SEHNR and CDR2 is FQNEAQ (reference sequence). CDR3 DNA, as far as it was read: TGTGCCAGCAGCTCCTCCAAGGGGGTGGGTGAGACC. Translation: CASSSSKGVGET. The full CDR3 protein is CASSSSKGVGETQYF.

Notes on this clone: The read comes to an end 3 residues before the CDR3 does, leaving the germline J gene to fill in the end. This rearrangement joins TRBV2 to TRBJ1-2; TRBD1 is a possible D gene (5 bases). Germline V lookup: CDR1 SNHLY, CDR2 FYNNEI. The CDR3 sequence is 14 residues long. The CDR3 DNA, read in part, is TGTGCCAGCAGCCCTCCGGGACTAGCGGGCGAC. Protein: CASSPPGLAGD. In full, the CDR3 is CASSPPGLAGDYTF. Looking up the rest from reference TRBV2 and TRBJ1-2 gives the full variable domain: EPEVTQTPSHQVTQMGQEVILRCVPISNHLYFYWYRQILGQKVEFLVSFYNNEISEKSEIFDDQFSVERPDGSNFTLKIRSTKLEDSAMYFCASSPPGLAGDYTFGSGTRLTVV.

Details on this clone: Read sequence stops 3 residues before the CDR3 end, and the germline J gene provides the missing end. The rearrangement joins TRBV18 to TRBJ2-1; D gene ambiguous. CDR3 length: 16 amino acids. Germline assignment: CDR1 KGHSH and CDR2 LQKENI. V shed 6 bases and J shed 2 bases, with 17 bases lying between them. This chain's CDR3 is CASSPSPPRAYNEQFF. The part of the CDR3 DNA that was read is TGTGCCAGCTCCCCTTCTCCCCCCCGGGCCTACAATGAG.

For this clone: The read ends 3 residues before the CDR3 terminus; that terminus is restored from the germline J gene. J is TRBJ2-7 and V is TRBV20-1; 8 positions match TRBD1. Looked up from germline, CDR1 is DFQATT and CDR2 is SNEGSKA (reference sequence). V dropped 5 bases and J dropped 1; count of bases not matched to a gene: 4. The CDR3 is 13 residues long. This CDR3 is CSAARTGSYEQYF. The part of the CDR3 DNA that was read is TGCAGTGCTGCCAGGACAGGGTCCTACGAG.

The CDR3 loop is CASRDRGNQPQHF. The part of the CDR3 DNA that was read is TGTGCCAGCAGGGACAGGGGGAATCAGCCC. The chain links TRBV6-2 or TRBV6-3 to TRBJ1-5, with 10 bases identical to TRBD1. The read is 3 residues too short to cover the CDR3 end, so that end is filled in from the germline J gene. Germline CDR1 MNHEY, CDR2 SVGEGT. Trimming at V came to 6 bases and at J to 4 bases, leaving 0 bases not matched to a gene. The CDR3 covers 13 residues.